This T cell receptor (beta chain) is drawn from a study of blood T cells in healthy people across ages. Donors ranged from about 6 to 90 years old and were healthy Caucasians in Russia. As to this clonotype: Antigen unknown.

This CDR3 has 15 residues. The J segment lost 2 bases and the V segment lost 5 bases, leaving 6 bases of the junction unmatched. CDR1 is MGHRA and CDR2 is YSYEKL in the germline V gene. Combining a sample-barcoded 5' primer with a J-beta primer mix, a second PCR ran for 7 to 11 cycles. TCRdb fed the 5' RACE reads into MiXCR, producing one record per CDR3 protein. This sample yields about 1,600,000 distinct CDR3 sequences, of which 42% are seen a single time; 7% to 9.5% belongs to the top ten. Study results and limitations: Older age went with lower TCR beta diversity per million T cells, in a roughly linear way.

The chain links TRBV4-1 to TRBJ2-7; the match to TRBD1 covers 10 bases. The sample comprised blood. This TCR was sampled from a woman under 30 in good health. DNA of the CDR3: TGCGCCAGCAGCGCGGGACAGGGGAGCCCCTACGAGCAGTACTTC. Translation gives CASSAGQGSPYEQYF.